This entry lists 2 T cell receptor beta chains sequenced from one sample in a study of blood T cell repertoires in COVID-19. Profiled with immunoSEQ multiplex PCR; TCRdb holds only in-frame clones, not every one. This sample has about 250,000 clones, with approximately 86% found just once. Specimen: peripheral blood. These receptors originate from a man older than 75 with acute or convalescent COVID-19.

The chain couples TRBV27 to TRBJ2-7; TRBD2 matches 13 bases. Germline loops: CDR1 MNHEY, CDR2 SMNVEV (reference sequence). This CDR3 has 17 residues. With 5 bases clipped from V and 7 bases from J, the junction kept 14 bases outside the gene matches. The CDR3: CASSTKGLAGDVGEQYF. CDR3 nucleotides: TGTGCCAGCAGTACAAAAGGACTAGCGGGAGACGTTGGGGAGCAGTACTTC.

V and J are TRBV7-9 and TRBJ2-1; D is possibly TRBD2 (5 bases). CDR1 is SEHNR, CDR2 FQNEAQ, per germline (reference sequence). The V end was cut by 3 bases, the J end by 0 bases, with 18 bases between. The CDR3 runs to 18 residues. CDR3 DNA sequence: TGTGCCAGCAGCTTTAGTTTTGGGCGGGCCAGCTCCTACAATGAGCAGTTCTTC. Translation: CASSFSFGRASSYNEQFF.